A selection of T cell receptor beta chains follows, all from one sample in a study of blood T cells in healthy people across ages. TCRdb independently ran MiXCR on the 5' RACE reads; one entry per CDR3 protein. The repertoire holds about 720,000 distinct CDR3 sequences, with about 20% as singletons. Sequenced input: blood. The receptor set was obtained from a man aged 65 to 79 in good health. Each CDR3 is given with its conserved first and last residue. Fields, in order: J gene, clone size, V gene, D gene, CDR3 protein, CDR3 DNA. The D gene is left open where the match is weak. Rows may omit the clone size; those that give it use once, few, many or a size class.

TRBJ2-1 | many | TRBV7-9 | NA | CASSLGPEQFF | TGTGCCAGCAGCTTAGGGCCTGAGCAGTTCTTC
TRBJ2-3 | NA | TRBV24-1 | NA | CATSERLSPADTQYF | TGTGCCACCAGTGAAAGACTATCGCCGGCGGATACGCAGTATTTT
TRBJ2-7 | many | TRBV2 | TRBD2 | CASSSSGGYEQYF | TGTGCCAGCAGTTCCAGCGGGGGATACGAGCAGTACTTC
TRBJ2-2 | many | TRBV29-1 | TRBD2 | CSVGAGTNTGELFF | TGCAGCGTTGGAGCGGGGACTAACACCGGGGAGCTGTTTTTT
TRBJ2-7 | few | TRBV7-2 | NA | CASSLVGQIYEQYF | TGTGCCAGCAGCTTAGTCGGCCAGATCTACGAGCAGTACTTC
TRBJ2-5 | NA | TRBV5-5 | NA | CASGKRPSETQYF | TGTGCCAGCGGCAAAAGACCCTCGGAGACCCAGTACTTC
TRBJ2-2 | few | TRBV11-1 | TRBD2 | CASSHPLAAGELFF | TGTGCCAGCAGCCACCCACTAGCGGCCGGGGAGCTGTTTTTT
TRBJ2-5 | many | TRBV6-1 | NA | CASSELGTGVETQYF | TGTGCCAGCAGTGAGCTAGGGACTGGGGTGGAGACCCAGTACTTC
TRBJ1-4 | NA | TRBV6-2/TRBV6-3 | NA | CASRTGTPPEKLFF | TGTGCCAGCAGGACCGGGACACCACCTGAAAAACTGTTTTTT
TRBJ2-1 | few | TRBV28 | NA | CASRASPNEQFF | TGTGCCAGCAGAGCCTCACCCAATGAGCAGTTCTTC
TRBJ2-2 | few | TRBV5-6 | TRBD1 | CASSLWAGGNTGELFF | TGTGCCAGCAGCTTGTGGGCAGGGGGCAACACCGGGGAGCTGTTTTTT
TRBJ2-3 | many | TRBV29-1 | NA | CSVEEGQGGTQYF | TGCAGCGTTGAAGAGGGCCAGGGCGGTACGCAGTATTTT
TRBJ2-6 | NA | TRBV12-3/TRBV12-4 | NA | CTSRETGANVLTF | TGTACCAGCAGGGAAACTGGGGCCAACGTCCTGACTTTC
TRBJ1-1 | NA | TRBV10-3 | NA | CATSEEQGGTEAFF | TGTGCCACCAGTGAGGAACAGGGAGGCACTGAAGCTTTCTTT
TRBJ2-1 | few | TRBV2 | NA | CASSAPPLVLSYNEQFF | TGTGCCAGCAGCGCACCGCCACTAGTCCTCTCCTACAATGAGCAGTTCTTC
TRBJ2-5 | few | TRBV15 | NA | CATTNTRGIQETQYF | TGTGCCACTACCAACACGAGGGGGATCCAAGAGACCCAGTACTTC
TRBJ1-5 | NA | TRBV20-1 | NA | CSARVARDSNQPQHF | TGCAGTGCTAGAGTAGCGAGGGATAGCAATCAGCCCCAGCATTTT
TRBJ1-1 | few | TRBV6-5 | NA | CASCRLGGRISEAFF | TGTGCCAGCTGCAGGCTCGGAGGCCGGATCTCTGAAGCTTTCTTT
TRBJ2-5 | few | TRBV29-1 | NA | CSVENRAMETQYF | TGCAGCGTTGAAAACAGGGCTATGGAGACCCAGTACTTC
TRBJ2-3 | NA | TRBV12-3/TRBV12-4 | NA | CASSFLREDTQYF | TGTGCCAGCAGTTTTCTCAGGGAAGATACGCAGTATTTT
TRBJ1-2 | NA | TRBV7-9 | NA | CASSLGGTGHYGYTF | TGTGCCAGCAGCTTAGGGGGCACAGGGCACTATGGCTACACCTTC
TRBJ2-5 | few | TRBV14 | NA | CASSQWTDGKTQYF | TGTGCCAGCAGCCAATGGACAGACGGGAAGACCCAGTACTTC
TRBJ2-1 | few | TRBV7-2 | TRBD2 | CASSLARASGGYNEQFF | TGTGCCAGCAGCTTAGCGCGGGCTAGCGGGGGATACAATGAGCAGTTCTTC
TRBJ2-2 | few | TRBV5-1 | TRBD1 | CASRPADRDGGELFF | TGCGCCAGCCGCCCTGCGGACAGGGACGGCGGGGAGCTGTTTTTT
TRBJ1-5 | NA | TRBV7-2 | NA | CASSLIRGDQPQHF | TGTGCCAGCAGCTTAATACGGGGGGATCAGCCCCAGCATTTT
TRBJ1-4 | NA | TRBV20-1 | NA | CSALRGTNEKLFF | TGCAGTGCTCTCCGGGGAACAAATGAAAAACTGTTTTTT
TRBJ1-4 | NA | TRBV2 | TRBD1 | CASTRGANEKLFF | TGTGCCAGCACCAGGGGGGCTAATGAAAAACTGTTTTTT
TRBJ2-4 | few | TRBV6-4 | NA | CASSDPRGSLAKNIQYF | TGTGCCAGCAGTGATCCGAGGGGGTCCTTAGCCAAAAACATTCAGTACTTC
TRBJ2-3 | NA | TRBV7-3 | NA | CASSQGHRPPDTQYF | TGTGCCAGCAGCCAGGGACACCGCCCCCCAGATACGCAGTATTTT
TRBJ2-5 | few | TRBV29-1 | TRBD2 | CSETLAGETQYF | TGCAGCGAGACCCTAGCGGGGGAGACCCAGTACTTC
TRBJ1-5 | few | TRBV18 | NA | CASSSVLSNQPQHF | TGTGCCAGCTCTTCCGTTCTTAGCAATCAGCCCCAGCATTTT
TRBJ2-3 | NA | TRBV10-3 | TRBD2 | CAISLAGDTDTQYF | TGTGCCATCAGCTTAGCGGGAGACACAGATACGCAGTATTTT
TRBJ2-5 | NA | TRBV9 | TRBD2 | CASSAGTSGVQETQYF | TGTGCCAGCAGCGCCGGGACTAGCGGCGTCCAAGAGACCCAGTACTTC
TRBJ1-4 | many | TRBV5-1 | NA | CASSFASQAVNEKLFF | TGCGCCAGCAGCTTCGCATCGCAGGCCGTAAATGAAAAACTGTTTTTT
TRBJ1-3 | NA | TRBV12-3/TRBV12-4 | NA | CASSPSNTIYF | TGTGCCAGCAGCCCTTCGAACACCATATATTTT
TRBJ2-3 | NA | TRBV18 | TRBD1 | CASSPRGQGKTDTQYF | TGTGCCAGCTCACCCCGGGGACAGGGGAAAACAGATACGCAGTATTTT
TRBJ2-3 | NA | TRBV12-3/TRBV12-4 | TRBD2 | CASRGRRGGGTQYF | TGTGCCAGCAGAGGGCGGCGGGGGGGCGGTACGCAGTATTTT
TRBJ2-1 | many | TRBV29-1 | TRBD2 | CSARREGNSYNEQFF | TGCAGCGCTAGGCGGGAGGGTAACTCCTACAATGAGCAGTTCTTC
TRBJ1-6 | NA | TRBV9 | NA | CASSVEYSPLHF | TGTGCCAGCAGCGTAGAGTATTCACCCCTCCACTTT
TRBJ1-4 | many | TRBV29-1 | NA | CSVDTNEKLFF | TGCAGCGTTGACACGAATGAAAAACTGTTTTTT